This is a list of T cell receptor beta chains from one sample in a study of early T cells in non-severe SARS-CoV-2 infection. TCRdb re-called the 5' RACE reads through MiXCR, storing one row per CDR3 protein. The sample holds 45,000 to 55,000 distinct CDR3 sequences, 7% to 8% seen once. Input material: whole blood. The source is an adult who was a healthcare worker with PCR-confirmed SARS-CoV-2 infection or an uninfected control (not recorded which). Both conserved end residues are part of each CDR3. D genes are given only for firm matches. A clone size is listed for some rows: how often the clone was seen (once, few, many), or a class if it is expanded.

>.|TRBJ1-1|TRBV7-3|13|many
CASSLYPDTEAFF
TGTGCCAGCAGCTTATACCCCGACACTGAAGCTTTCTTT
>.|TRBJ1-1|TRBV6-6|13|.
CASIRVGDTEAFF
TGTGCCAGCATCAGGGTCGGGGACACTGAAGCTTTCTTT
>TRBD1|TRBJ2-7|TRBV28|12|.
CASDRVKGEQYF
TGTGCCAGCGACAGGGTCAAGGGCGAGCAGTACTTC
>TRBD2|TRBJ2-7|TRBV14|14|few
CASSRAGGVEEQYF
TGTGCCAGCAGCAGAGCGGGGGGTGTAGAGGAGCAGTACTTC
>TRBD1|TRBJ2-2|TRBV4-3|16|many
CASSIRVTGDTGELFF
TGCGCCAGCAGCATCAGGGTCACAGGGGACACCGGGGAGCTGTTTTTT
>TRBD1|TRBJ1-6|TRBV10-3|14|many
CAIRGDSRNSPLHF
TGTGCCATCAGGGGGGACAGCCGGAATTCACCCCTCCACTTT
>.|TRBJ2-7|TRBV6-6|14|many
CASSYTEGNYEQYF
TGTGCCAGCAGTTACACGGAAGGGAACTACGAGCAGTACTTC
>.|TRBJ2-1|TRBV11-3|15|many
CASSITEYSYNEQFF
TGTGCCAGCAGCATTACAGAATACTCCTACAATGAGCAGTTCTTC
>TRBD1|TRBJ1-4|TRBV12-3/TRBV12-4|14|many
CASSQGGKLEKLFF
TGTGCCAGCAGTCAGGGGGGGAAACTTGAAAAACTGTTTTTT
>.|TRBJ1-5|TRBV6-1|15|.
CASSEPSYSNQPQHF
TGTGCCAGCAGTGAACCCAGTTATAGCAATCAGCCCCAGCATTTT
>.|TRBJ1-1|TRBV7-6|15|many
CASSQRTQVNTEAFF
TGTGCCAGCAGTCAAAGGACTCAAGTGAACACTGAAGCTTTCTTT
>.|TRBJ2-3|TRBV4-2|12|many
CASSQERGTQYF
TGTGCCAGCAGCCAAGAACGAGGAACGCAGTATTTT
>TRBD1|TRBJ1-4|TRBV7-9|15|few
CASSTDRDEAEKLFF
TGTGCCAGCAGCACGGACAGGGACGAAGCTGAAAAACTGTTTTTT
>.|TRBJ1-1|TRBV5-1|15|.
CASSLQGQSNTEAFF
TGCGCCAGCAGCTTGCAAGGACAGTCGAACACTGAAGCTTTCTTT
>TRBD1|TRBJ2-1|TRBV28|16|many
CASSSPAGGSYNEQFF
TGTGCCAGCAGTTCCCCGGCAGGGGGCTCCTACAATGAGCAGTTCTTC
>.|TRBJ2-7|TRBV2|14|many
CASSELTLPYEQYF
TGTGCCAGCAGTGAACTCACCCTCCCCTACGAGCAGTACTTC
>TRBD1|TRBJ1-2|TRBV10-3|13|many
CAISEGQEAGYTF
TGTGCCATCAGTGAGGGACAGGAGGCTGGCTACACCTTC
>.|TRBJ2-1|TRBV18|13|many
CASSPTWGYEQFF
TGTGCCAGCTCACCAACTTGGGGCTATGAGCAGTTCTTC
>TRBD1|TRBJ1-1|TRBV28|13|many
CASRGQLNTEAFF
TGTGCCAGCAGGGGACAGTTGAACACTGAAGCTTTCTTT
>TRBD2|TRBJ2-3|TRBV7-7|14|few
CASSPGLVTDTQYF
TGTGCCAGCAGCCCCGGACTAGTGACAGATACGCAGTATTTT
>TRBD2|TRBJ2-1|TRBV2|16|.
CASSEVSSGGSNEQFF
TGTGCCAGCAGTGAAGTTAGTAGCGGGGGATCCAATGAGCAGTTCTTC
>.|TRBJ1-1|TRBV7-2|12|few
CASRYQGAEAFF
TGTGCCAGCAGGTATCAGGGTGCTGAAGCTTTCTTT
>TRBD2|TRBJ2-2|TRBV20-1|12|many
CSAGRGSGELFF
TGCAGTGCTGGGCGGGGGTCCGGGGAGCTGTTTTTT
>.|TRBJ1-2|TRBV4-1|16|many
CASSGPVGPSNYGYTF
TGCGCCAGCAGCGGTCCGGTAGGACCTTCTAACTATGGCTACACCTTC
>.|TRBJ1-2|TRBV20-1|12|many
CSATRGRSGYTF
TGCAGTGCTACCAGGGGACGGAGTGGCTACACCTTC
>.|TRBJ1-6|TRBV7-9|15|.
CASSFGPTADSPLHF
TGTGCCAGCAGTTTCGGACCCACGGCGGATTCACCCCTCCATTTT
>.|TRBJ2-2|TRBV7-2|14|few
CASSLEGHTGELFF
TGTGCCAGCAGCTTAGAGGGCCACACCGGGGAGCTGTTTTTT
>.|TRBJ1-1|TRBV7-9|14|few
CASSFVSLNTEAFF
TGTGCCAGCAGCTTTGTCAGTCTAAACACTGAAGCTTTCTTT
>.|TRBJ1-5|TRBV5-1|13|many
CASSLDGFQPQHF
TGCGCCAGCAGCTTGGATGGGTTTCAGCCCCAGCATTTT
>.|TRBJ1-2|TRBV7-9|12|.
CASSFHNYGYTF
TGTGCCAGCAGTTTCCATAACTATGGCTACACCTTC
>TRBD2|TRBJ2-3|TRBV28|14|many
CASSYLAGTDTQYF
TGTGCCAGCAGTTACTTAGCGGGGACAGATACGCAGTATTTT
>TRBD1|TRBJ2-7|TRBV6-5|14|.
CASSYGTVVNEQYF
TGTGCCAGCAGTTACGGGACAGTCGTCAACGAGCAGTACTTC
>.|TRBJ1-6|TRBV27|15|few
CASSFGLPYNSPLHF
TGTGCCAGCAGTTTCGGGCTTCCCTATAATTCACCCCTCCACTTT
>.|TRBJ2-6|TRBV5-5|17|.
CASSLGSVISGANVLTF
TGTGCCAGCAGCCTGGGCTCCGTAATCTCTGGGGCCAACGTCCTGACTTTC
>.|TRBJ2-1|TRBV2|15|.
CASTKRAGTGAGQFF
TGTGCCAGCACCAAAAGGGCAGGAACCGGGGCTGGGCAGTTCTTC
>TRBD1|TRBJ1-4|TRBV28|14|.
CASTRAGQGVFLFF
TGTGCCAGCACCCGGGCGGGACAGGGAGTCTTTTTGTTTTTT
>TRBD2|TRBJ2-3|TRBV20-1|15|few
CSALPGGAQTDTQYF
TGCAGTGCTCTCCCGGGGGGGGCGCAGACAGATACGCAGTATTTT
>.|TRBJ2-3|TRBV12-3/TRBV12-4|14|.
CASSTTHTGSTQYF
TGTGCCAGCAGTACGACCCATACGGGGAGTACGCAGTATTTT
>.|TRBJ1-5|TRBV12-3/TRBV12-4|15|.
CASSFWGGLNQPQHF
TGTGCCAGCAGTTTCTGGGGGGGATTAAATCAGCCCCAGCATTTT
>TRBD2|TRBJ2-3|TRBV10-3|16|many
CAISAQASGATDTQYF
TGTGCCATCAGTGCCCAAGCTAGCGGGGCCACAGATACGCAGTATTTT
>.|TRBJ1-1|TRBV12-3/TRBV12-4|13|many
CASTLRGWTEAFF
TGTGCCAGCACCCTCCGGGGTTGGACTGAAGCTTTCTTT
>TRBD1|TRBJ1-2|TRBV29-1|13|many
CSGGQGSLSGYTF
TGCAGCGGTGGACAGGGCAGCCTTTCTGGCTACACCTTC
>.|TRBJ1-3|TRBV7-2|15|few
CASSLVGSSGNTIYF
TGTGCCAGCAGCTTAGTGGGGAGCTCTGGAAACACCATATATTTT
>.|TRBJ1-5|TRBV5-1|16|many
CASSLEGRNSNQPQHF
TGCGCCAGCAGCTTAGAGGGCCGCAATAGCAATCAGCCCCAGCATTTT
>TRBD2|TRBJ2-3|TRBV5-1|14|.
CASTRGGDTDTQYF
TGCGCCAGCACCCGCGGGGGAGACACAGATACGCAGTATTTT